The 15 T cell receptor beta chains below were found in one sample sequenced in a study of low-dose radiotherapy and immunotherapy resistance in tumors. cDNA synthesis used a TRAV/TRBV-specific primer set for both chains. TCR amplification used about 18 PCR cycles, a constant-region primer and a V-primer adapter. A single record per CDR3 protein comes from TCRdb applying MiXCR to the reads. The profile shows under 90,000 distinct CDR3 sequences, about a sixth of them singletons. Stated time point: before trial treatment. The sequences come from PBMCs, collected before treatment. Receptors originate from a male donor with prostate cancer.

Regarding this clonotype: A far larger clone is only one base removed, so a read error is likely. The chain is built from TRBV6-8 and TRBJ2-1; D is undetermined. This CDR3 spans 12 amino acids. Germline values: CDR1 MNHGY, CDR2 SAAAGT. CDR3 in amino acids: CASSYSFNERFF. CDR3 DNA: TGTGCCAGCAGTTACTCTTTCAATGAGCGGTTCTTC.

This rearrangement joins TRBV6-8 to TRBJ1-1; D uncertain. Trimming took 6 bases from V and 0 from J, leaving 20 bases between them. The CDR3 runs to 17 residues. CDR1 MNHGY and CDR2 SAAAGT come from the germline V gene. The CDR3 loop is CASRPGRSRTMNTEAFF. The CDR3 DNA is TGTGCCAGCAGACCCGGACGGAGCCGCACCATGAACACTGAAGCTTTCTTT.

Comment on this clonotype: A read error likely explains this, since a far larger clone differs by one base. The V call is TRBV6-8, the J call TRBJ1-5; tentatively, D is TRBD1 (6 bases). CDR3 length: 15 amino acids. Trimming took off 6 bases at V and 4 bases at J, with 16 bases between the two ends. Germline CDR1 and CDR2: MNHGY and SAAAGT. In nucleotides, the CDR3 is TGTGCCAGCAGGTCCGGACAGTTCAGGAATCAGCCCCAGCATTTT. Translating gives CASRSGQFRNQPQHF.

The V call is TRBV29-1, the J call TRBJ2-3; TRBD2 agrees at 11 bases. Trimming cost V 7 bases and J 5 bases; bases outside gene matches: 20. Germline CDR1 is SQVTM and CDR2 is ANQGSEA. This CDR3 contains 18 residues. CDR3 coding DNA: TGCAGCGGCGTCAGTACTAGCGGGAGATTAGGTAGTCAAGATACGCAGTATTTT. Translating it yields CSGVSTSGRLGSQDTQYF.

The V call is TRBV29-1, the J call TRBJ2-3, with D hard to call. The CDR3 length is 11 residues. Germline CDR1 SQVTM, CDR2 ANQGSEA. Deletions cut 4 bases from V and 7 bases from J, with 9 bases between. The CDR3 DNA follows: TGCAGCGTTGTAGACATTAATACGCAGTATTTT. It encodes CSVVDINTQYF.

This clonotype was picked up many times. The chain carries TRBV7-3 and TRBJ2-2, with D tentatively TRBD1 or TRBD2 (5 bases each). Trimming shortened V by 5 bases and J by 4 bases, and 17 bases separated the two germline ends. The CDR3 contains 16 residues. Germline V gives CDR1 SGHTA, CDR2 FQGTGA. This CDR3 is CASSTRDRASTGELFF. CDR3 bases: TGTGCCAGCAGCACCCGGGACCGTGCTTCCACCGGGGAGCTGTTTTTT.

In DNA, the CDR3 is TGTGCCATCAGCGACGGGACAGGCGACCGCCGCTACGAGCAGTACTTC. This encodes CAISDGTGDRRYEQYF. V usage is TRBV10-3 and J usage is TRBJ2-7; 8 bases agree with TRBD1. Germline trimming cut 6 bases from V and 3 bases from J; bases unmatched to any gene: 13. The length of the CDR3 is 16 residues. CDR1 and CDR2 from the germline V gene are ENHRY and SYGVKD.

This clonotype has a handful of counts. The rearrangement links TRBV20-1 to TRBJ1-3; D ambiguous. The CDR3 length is 15 residues. The germline gives CDR1 DFQATT, CDR2 SNEGSKA (reference sequence). V was cut by 3 bases and J by 0 bases, with 12 bases left in between. CDR3 loop: CSASQFRFSGNTIYF. CDR3 DNA: TGCAGTGCTAGCCAGTTTAGGTTCTCTGGAAACACCATATATTTT.

This rearrangement joins TRBV11-2 to TRBJ2-4; 11 bases agree with TRBD1. Losses at the gene ends were 10 bases for V and 7 bases for J; bases not matched to a gene: 6. Germline lookup yields CDR1 SGHAT and CDR2 FQNNGV. The CDR3 extends over 13 amino acids. CDR3 sequence (DNA): TGTGCCACCCGAAGGACAGGGGGCAACATTCAGTACTTC. Translated: CATRRTGGNIQYF.

This clonotype was observed a few times. The CDR3 loop reads CASSLIDTGELFF. The CDR3 DNA follows: TGCGCCAGCAGCCTGATAGACACCGGGGAGCTGTTTTTT. The chain couples TRBV4-1 to TRBJ2-2; no definite D call. The V and J ends lost 4 bases and 3 bases respectively, with 6 bases between them. The germline V gene encodes CDR1 MGHRA and CDR2 YSYEKL. This CDR3 is 13 amino acids long.

This clonotype was recorded at least ten times. The chain combines TRBV5-1 with TRBJ2-2, with unresolved D. Per the germline V gene, CDR1 is SGHRS and CDR2 is YFSETQ. The length of the CDR3 is 15 residues. V was shortened by 4 bases and J by 0 bases, with 10 bases between the two germline ends. The CDR3 region is CASSVAPTNTGELFF. In DNA form, the CDR3 reads TGCGCCAGCAGCGTTGCACCTACGAACACCGGGGAGCTGTTTTTT.

In this sample, this clonotype turned up once. Since a far larger clone is one base different, this is likely a read error. The chain carries TRBV11-2 and TRBJ2-1; weak D call: TRBD2 (6 bases). Germline V gives CDR1 SGHAT, CDR2 FQNNGV. V lost 5 bases to trimming and J lost 13 bases, with 21 bases between them. The CDR3 covers 14 residues. The CDR3 DNA follows: TGTGCCAGCAGCCCGGAGGGCGGGGCGGAGACCCAGTTCTTC. It encodes CASSPEGGAETQFF. The whole variable domain, remainder taken from reference TRBV11-2 and TRBJ2-1, is EAGVAQSPRYKIIEKRQSVAFWCNPISGHATLYWYQQILGQGPKLLIQFQNNGVVDDSQLPKDRFSAERLKGVDSTLKIQPAKLEDSAVYLCASSPEGGAETQFFGPGTRLTVL.

This clonotype was found many times. The chain has TRBV5-1 and TRBJ2-5; D might be TRBD1 (6 bases). This CDR3 spans 14 amino acids. The V end lost 3 bases, the J end lost 4 bases, and 13 bases lay between the germline ends. The germline V gene has CDR1 SGHRS and CDR2 YFSETQ. The CDR3 region is CASSSQGGRETQYF. In DNA form, the CDR3 reads TGCGCCAGCAGCTCACAGGGTGGTCGAGAGACCCAGTACTTC.

This clonotype was recorded at least ten times. The chain joins TRBV5-5 to TRBJ2-7; 9 bases fit TRBD1. V lost 6 bases and J lost 4; bases outside the gene matches: 8. The germline gives CDR1 SGHKS, CDR2 YYEKEE (reference sequence). CDR3 length: 14 amino acids. DNA of the CDR3: TGTGCCAGCACAACCGGGACAGGGTTATACGAGCAGTACTTC. It yields the protein CASTTGTGLYEQYF.

This clonotype was recorded many times. CDR3 sequence: CSAIRGQGSYEQYF. CDR3 coding DNA: TGCAGTGCTATTAGGGGACAGGGATCCTACGAGCAGTACTTC. The chain links TRBV20-1 to TRBJ2-7; 9 nucleotides match TRBD1. V shed 4 bases and J 1 base; nucleotides not matched to a gene: 5. The CDR3 length is 14 residues. CDR1 is DFQATT and CDR2 is SNEGSKA in the germline V gene (reference sequence).